These 9 T cell receptor beta chains came from one sample sequenced in a study of T-cell memory formation after mild COVID-19. TCRdb reanalysed the 5' RACE reads using MiXCR and keeps one entry per CDR3 protein. The table includes approximately 150,000 distinct CDR3 sequences, 6% to 7% detected once. The sample was PBMCs or a T cell subset sorted from them (not recorded which). Source of these receptors: an adult woman who had mild COVID-19 (a few samples of this study predate the infection). Cell type and time point are not known.

This clonotype has just a few counts. This chain joins TRBV28 and TRBJ2-5; 15 bases align to TRBD2. This CDR3 comprises 17 residues. Germline CDR1 is MDHEN and CDR2 is SYDVKM. With 5 bases clipped from V and 5 bases from J, the junction kept 9 bases outside the gene matches. The CDR3 DNA reads as TGTGCCAGCAGTCAGGGACTAGCGGGAGGAGAGGTGGAGACCCAGTACTTC. Translated, it gives CASSQGLAGGEVETQYF.

This clonotype was recorded many times. The chain employs TRBV5-1 and TRBJ2-6, with D unclear. Germline assignment: CDR1 SGHRS and CDR2 YFSETQ. V lost 4 bases, J lost 3 bases, and 5 bases lay in between. The CDR3 spans 13 residues. The CDR3 loop reads CASSGDGANVLTF. CDR3 coding DNA: TGCGCCAGCAGCGGGGATGGGGCCAACGTCCTGACTTTC. The full variable domain, completed using reference TRBV5-1 and TRBJ2-6, is KAGVTQTPRYLIKTRGQQVTLSCSPISGHRSVSWYQQTPGQGLQFLFEYFSETQRNKGNFPGRFSGRQFSNSRSEMNVSTLELGDSALYLCASSGDGANVLTFGAGSRLTVL.

This clonotype has a count of ten or more. The rearrangement links TRBV7-9 to TRBJ2-7; D possibly matches TRBD1 or TRBD2 (5 bases each). Germline assignment: CDR1 SEHNR and CDR2 FQNEAQ (reference sequence). This CDR3 has 15 amino acids. Trimming took off 5 bases at V and 3 bases at J, with 17 bases between the two ends. CDR3 amino acids: CASSHGTEDIYEQYF. The CDR3, as DNA: TGTGCCAGCAGCCACGGGACGGAGGACATCTACGAGCAGTACTTC.

In its sample, this clonotype was seen a few times. The rearrangement joins TRBV2 to TRBJ2-1; TRBD2 might be the D (5 bases). The germline gives CDR1 SNHLY, CDR2 FYNNEI. Trimming removed 9 bases at V and 5 bases at J, with 17 bases between. This CDR3 has 14 residues. CDR3 sequence: CASNDYRYNNEQFF. The CDR3 region has the DNA TGTGCCAGTAACGACTACCGGTACAACAATGAGCAGTTCTTC.

At least ten counts were recorded for this clonotype. The chain is built from TRBV5-1 and TRBJ2-1; the match to TRBD2 covers 7 bases. Germline CDR1 is SGHRS and CDR2 is YFSETQ. After removal of 4 bases from V and 0 bases from J, the junction contained 10 bases not matched to a gene. The CDR3 consists of 17 residues. In DNA form, the CDR3 reads TGCGCCAGCAGCCTCGCCCTAGCGGCTAGCTCCTACAATGAGCAGTTCTTC. Its protein is CASSLALAASSYNEQFF.

The chain is built from TRBV5-4 and TRBJ2-5; TRBD1 agrees at 7 bases. Germline V gene data show CDR1 as SGHNT and CDR2 as YYREEE (reference sequence). The V segment lost 2 bases and the J segment 5 bases; nucleotides outside the gene matches: 6. The CDR3 covers 14 residues. The chain's CDR3 is CASSFRQGRETQYF. For the CDR3, the DNA is TGTGCCAGCAGCTTCCGACAGGGAAGGGAGACCCAGTACTTC.

This clonotype was counted at least ten times. The V call is TRBV4-3, the J call TRBJ2-2; TRBD1 might be the D (5 bases). CDR3 length: 16 amino acids. The germline V gene encodes CDR1 LGHNA and CDR2 YSLEER. The V and J ends lost 3 bases and 1 base respectively, with 12 bases between them. CDR3: CASSHQHDRNTGELFF. DNA for the CDR3: TGCGCCAGCAGCCACCAGCACGACAGGAACACCGGGGAGCTGTTTTTT.

The sample holds many counts of this clonotype. The rearrangement links TRBV29-1 to TRBJ2-2, with D maybe TRBD2 (5 bases). Germline V gene sequence: CDR1 SQVTM, CDR2 ANQGSEA. The CDR3 spans 15 residues. Trimming shortened V by 5 bases and J by 1 base, and 14 bases separated the two germline ends. CDR3 DNA: TGCAGCGTTCGTAGGCCGGGGATGAACACCGGGGAGCTGTTTTTT. As protein: CSVRRPGMNTGELFF.

The chain carries TRBV29-1 and TRBJ1-1, with D perhaps matching TRBD1 (5 bases). The CDR3 totals 13 residues. V gave up 4 bases and J gave up 0 bases, with 9 bases separating them. Germline V gives CDR1 SQVTM, CDR2 ANQGSEA. Here the CDR3 DNA reads TGCAGCGTTGGAAGGACAATGAACACTGAAGCTTTCTTT. Its translation: CSVGRTMNTEAFF.